These 27 T cell receptor beta chains share one sample of origin, sequenced in a study of cytomegalovirus exposure and HLA in healthy donors. Sequenced by immunoSEQ multiplex PCR; TCRdb stores in-frame clones only, minus some. The sample has 110,000 or so clones; approximately 88% are singletons. The sample was PBMCs. The receptor source for this set is a man between 18 and 35 years old in good health and CMV-seronegative.

The J gene is TRBJ2-5, the V gene TRBV5-8; 9 nucleotides agree with TRBD1. The CDR3 has 17 residues. V was pared by 4 bases and J by 0 bases, with 10 bases of the junction left unmatched. CDR1 SGHTS and CDR2 YDEGEE come from the germline V gene. This CDR3 reads CASSTMLGTGNQETQYF. CDR3 sequence (DNA): TGTGCCAGCAGCACCATGCTGGGGACAGGGAACCAAGAGACCCAGTACTTC. Together with reference TRBV5-8 and TRBJ2-5, the CDR3 gives the full variable domain: EAGVTQSPTHLIKTRGQQATLRCSPISGHTSVYWYQQALGLGLQFLLWYDEGEERNRGNFPPRFSGRQFPNYSSELNVNALELEDSALYLCASSTMLGTGNQETQYFGPGTRLLVL.

The chain uses TRBV27 and TRBJ2-7; no clear D gene. Germline V gives CDR1 MNHEY, CDR2 SMNVEV (reference sequence). The CDR3 is 13 residues long. With 0 bases removed from V and 0 bases from J, the gap between germline ends came to 3 bases. CDR3 in amino acids: CASSLSYSYEQYF. The CDR3 coding sequence is TGTGCCAGCAGTTTATCCTACTCCTACGAGCAGTACTTC.

The chain combines TRBV28 with TRBJ2-7; no clear D gene. Germline CDR1 and CDR2: MDHEN and SYDVKM. The CDR3 is made up of 14 amino acids. The germline V and J ends were trimmed by 3 bases and 2 bases, with 11 bases remaining between them. The CDR3 sequence is CASSLRALTYEQYF. CDR3 in DNA: TGTGCCAGCAGTTTGAGAGCCTTAACCTACGAGCAGTACTTC.

J is TRBJ2-7 and V is TRBV18, with TRBD2 as a possible D gene (5 bases). This CDR3 has 12 amino acids. Between the trimmed V and J ends, which lost 6 bases and 5 bases, there was a span of 11 bases. CDR1 KGHSH and CDR2 LQKENI come from the germline V gene. CDR3 sequence (DNA): TGTGCCAGCTCCGAGGTCGGGAACGAGCAGTACTTC. Translation gives CASSEVGNEQYF. Using reference TRBV18 and TRBJ2-7 for the parts outside the CDR3, the full variable domain is NAGVMQNPRHLVRRRGQEARLRCSPMKGHSHVYWYRQLPEEGLKFMVYLQKENIIDESGMPKERFSAEFPKEGPSILRIQQVVRGDSAAYFCASSEVGNEQYFGPGTRLTVT.

V and J are TRBV18 and TRBJ2-7, with 7 bases matching TRBD1. CDR1 and CDR2 from the germline V gene are KGHSH and LQKENI. J was trimmed by 3 bases and V by 3 bases; bases with no gene match: 2. The CDR3 is 13 amino acids. The CDR3 here is CASSPAGGYEQYF. The CDR3 DNA sequence: TGTGCCAGCTCACCGGCAGGGGGCTACGAGCAGTACTTC.

V is TRBV15 and J is TRBJ2-7; weak D call: TRBD2 (6 bases). Germline CDR1 is LNHNV and CDR2 is YYDKDF (reference sequence). The length of the CDR3 is 13 residues. V lost 11 bases to trimming and J lost 6 bases, with 20 bases between them. DNA of the CDR3: TGTGCCTGCTCCGGGACTCTGGGGGGCGAGCAGTACTTC. It translates to CACSGTLGGEQYF.

The chain couples TRBV28 to TRBJ2-7; 7 bases align to TRBD1. The germline V gene encodes CDR1 MDHEN and CDR2 SYDVKM. This CDR3 spans 13 amino acids. DNA for the CDR3: TGTGCCAGCAGCCTTACCAGCACGGGACAGCAAGCCGTA. This gives the protein CASSLTSTGQQAV.

In this sample, this clone turned up a few times. The chain combines TRBV5-1 with TRBJ1-2; D uncertain. The CDR3 runs to 14 residues. Deletions cut 0 bases from V and 5 bases from J, with 11 bases between. Germline CDR1 and CDR2: SGHRS and YFSETQ. This chain's CDR3 is CASSLGLDLYGYTF. The CDR3 DNA reads as TGCGCCAGCAGCTTGGGCCTAGACTTATATGGCTACACCTTC.

This rearrangement joins TRBV6-1 to TRBJ2-7; TRBD1 aligns across 7 bases. This CDR3 comprises 15 residues. Trimming cost V 3 bases and J 9 bases; bases outside gene matches: 14. Germline V gene data show CDR1 as MNHNS and CDR2 as SASEGT. For the CDR3, the DNA is TGTGCCAGCAGTGACCCGGGACAGCCCCGGTCTGGGCAGTACTTC. Its translation is CASSDPGQPRSGQYF.

This clone came up once. The CDR3 bases are TGTGCCAGCAGTTACGACAGGGATGCTGGCTACACCTTC. As protein: CASSYDRDAGYTF. This rearrangement joins TRBV6-5 to TRBJ1-2; TRBD1 matches at 7 bases. The CDR3 covers 13 residues. Germline values: CDR1 MNHEY, CDR2 SVGAGI. Trimming removed 2 bases from V and 7 bases from J; junction bases left unmatched: 4.

The J gene is TRBJ2-7, the V gene TRBV11-2; D unresolved. Germline V gene sequence: CDR1 SGHAT, CDR2 FQNNGV. CDR3 length: 16 residues. Between the trimmed V and J ends, which lost 0 bases and 3 bases, there was a span of 15 bases. The CDR3 nucleotides are TGTGCCAGCAGCTTAGATGACGCGCGCGGAGTCTACGAGCAGTACTTC. Translated: CASSLDDARGVYEQYF.

This chain uses TRBV5-6 with TRBJ2-5; 9 bases map to TRBD2. CDR1 is SGHDT and CDR2 is YYEEEE in the germline V gene. This CDR3 is 15 amino acids long. Trimming at V came to 4 bases and at J to 4 bases, leaving 8 bases not matched to a gene. The CDR3 loop reads CASSAGLATTETQYF. Here the CDR3 DNA reads TGTGCCAGCAGCGCAGGACTAGCGACGACAGAGACCCAGTACTTC.

The rearrangement links TRBV28 to TRBJ2-7, with D perhaps TRBD2 (6 bases). Germline V lookup: CDR1 MDHEN, CDR2 SYDVKM. V was clipped by 3 bases and J by 7 bases, with 13 bases between them. The CDR3 is made up of 13 amino acids. CDR3 sequence (DNA): TGTGCCAGCAGTTTTGAAAAGGGGAGGGAGCAGTACTTC. Its translation is CASSFEKGREQYF.

The CDR3 reads CASRRGARYSNQPQHF. As DNA, the CDR3 is TGTGCCAGCCGCCGGGGGGCGAGATATAGCAATCAGCCCCAGCATTTT. The chain is built from TRBV28 and TRBJ1-5; TRBD1 might be the D (6 bases). The CDR3 has 16 amino acids. Per germline, CDR1 MDHEN and CDR2 SYDVKM. V shed 8 bases and J shed 0 bases, with 17 bases lying between them.

The gene calls are TRBV29-1 and TRBJ2-7, with 10 positions matching TRBD1. CDR1 is SQVTM and CDR2 is ANQGSEA in the germline V gene. The CDR3 has 14 amino acids. V shed 2 bases and J 4 bases; nucleotides not matched to a gene: 5. CDR3 loop: CSVERGTGDYEQYF. The DNA of the CDR3 is TGCAGCGTTGAAAGAGGGACAGGGGATTACGAGCAGTACTTC.

This clone was counted between two and nine times. The genes are TRBV18 and TRBJ1-5; D may be TRBD1 (6 bases). The V gene's germline CDR1 is KGHSH and CDR2 LQKENI. Trimming left V 4 bases short and J 2 bases short, with 12 bases between. The CDR3 sequence is 15 residues long. CDR3 in DNA: TGTGCCAGCTCACTTGACAGGAGTCGCAATCAGCCCCAGCATTTT. Translated: CASSLDRSRNQPQHF. Supplemented by reference TRBV18 and TRBJ1-5, the full variable domain reads NAGVMQNPRHLVRRRGQEARLRCSPMKGHSHVYWYRQLPEEGLKFMVYLQKENIIDESGMPKERFSAEFPKEGPSILRIQQVVRGDSAAYFCASSLDRSRNQPQHFGDGTRLSIL.

The chain joins TRBV4-1 to TRBJ2-5; the match to TRBD2 covers 9 bases. After removal of 1 base from V and 5 bases from J, the junction contained 2 bases not matched to a gene. Per the germline V gene, CDR1 is MGHRA and CDR2 is YSYEKL. The CDR3 runs to 14 residues. The CDR3 reads CASSQVAGVETQYF. CDR3 nucleotide sequence: TGCGCCAGCAGCCAAGTAGCGGGAGTGGAGACCCAGTACTTC.

The V and J genes are TRBV2 and TRBJ1-3, with D maybe TRBD1 (6 bases). The CDR3 has 16 residues. V was cut by 5 bases and J by 0 bases, with 14 bases left in between. CDR1 SNHLY and CDR2 FYNNEI come from the germline V gene. The CDR3, as DNA: TGTGCCAGCAGTCCGACAGGCCTTGCCTCTGGAAACACCATATATTTT. Protein sequence: CASSPTGLASGNTIYF.

V and J are TRBV6-6 and TRBJ2-7; a weak D match, TRBD1 (5 bases). The V end lost 2 bases, the J end lost 8 bases, and 13 bases lay between the germline ends. There are 13 residues in the CDR3. Germline CDR1 MNHNY, CDR2 SVGAGI (reference sequence). The chain's CDR3 is CASSYGGMGQQYF. CDR3 nucleotide sequence: TGTGCCAGCAGTTACGGTGGTATGGGGCAGCAGTACTTC.

This clone was recorded only once. This chain links TRBV19 with TRBJ2-7; 7 bases agree with TRBD2. This CDR3 is 13 amino acids long. Germline loops: CDR1 LNHDA, CDR2 SQIVND (reference sequence). V lost 9 bases and J lost 3; bases outside the gene matches: 8. The CDR3 region is CASYGAGVYEQYF. The CDR3 nucleotides are TGTGCCAGCTATGGGGCGGGAGTCTACGAGCAGTACTTC.

The genes are TRBV27 and TRBJ2-4; TRBD2 might be the D (6 bases). Germline V gene lookup returns CDR1 MNHEY and CDR2 SMNVEV (reference sequence). V gave up 6 bases and J gave up 6 bases, with 15 bases separating them. This CDR3 has 14 residues. This CDR3 is CASSPYEEGNIQYF. In DNA form, the CDR3 reads TGTGCCAGCAGCCCTTACGAGGAGGGAAACATTCAGTACTTC.

The chain links TRBV6-1 to TRBJ2-1; tentative D call: TRBD2 (5 bases). V was clipped by 4 bases and J by 5 bases, with 15 bases between them. The CDR3 has 15 residues. Germline CDR1 is MNHNS and CDR2 is SASEGT. The CDR3 sequence is CASSASLAQDNEQFF. The CDR3 DNA sequence: TGTGCCAGCAGTGCTAGCCTAGCTCAGGACAATGAGCAGTTCTTC.

The chain combines TRBV11-3 with TRBJ1-1; D call uncertain. The V end was cut by 5 bases, the J end by 1 base, with 11 bases between. CDR1 and CDR2 (germline): SGHNT, YENEEA. The CDR3 extends over 14 amino acids. CDR3 bases: TGTGCCAGCAGCCGTGACACGCCGAACACTGAAGCTTTCTTT. It codes for CASSRDTPNTEAFF.

This chain connects TRBV6-4 to TRBJ2-1; TRBD2 agrees at 10 bases. The germline CDR1 and CDR2 sequences are MRHNA and SNTAGT. V shed 2 bases and J 5 bases; nucleotides not matched to a gene: 6. The CDR3 extends over 16 amino acids. CDR3 residues: CASSDGTSGDHNEQFF. CDR3 nucleotide sequence: TGTGCCAGCAGTGACGGCACTAGCGGGGATCACAATGAGCAGTTCTTC.

The gene calls are TRBV27 and TRBJ2-1, with 10 bases fitting TRBD2. With V trimmed by 4 bases and J by 3 bases, 6 bases remained unmatched. Germline V CDR1 and CDR2: MNHEY, SMNVEV (reference sequence). CDR3 length equals 16 residues. CDR3 residues: CASSSPAGGIYNEQFF. The CDR3 DNA reads as TGTGCCAGCAGTTCCCCAGCGGGAGGGATCTACAATGAGCAGTTCTTC.

The rearrangement joins TRBV7-2 to TRBJ2-2; 8 nucleotides align to TRBD2. J was trimmed by 4 bases and V by 4 bases; bases with no gene match: 14. The germline gives CDR1 SGHTA, CDR2 FQGNSA. There are 18 residues in the CDR3. The chain's CDR3 is CASSSRGSGARGTGELFF. The DNA for the CDR3 is TGTGCCAGCAGCTCCCGGGGTAGCGGGGCTCGAGGCACCGGGGAGCTGTTTTTT. Filled out from reference TRBV7-2 and TRBJ2-2, the complete variable domain reads GAGVSQSPSNKVTEKGKDVELRCDPISGHTALYWYRQSLGQGLEFLIYFQGNSAPDKSGLPSDRFSAERTGGSVSTLTIQRTQQEDSAVYLCASSSRGSGARGTGELFFGEGSRLTVL.

V gene TRBV9 combines with J gene TRBJ2-2; D call uncertain. CDR3 size: 15 residues. V lost 4 bases and J lost 5, with 15 bases in between. Germline CDR1 and CDR2: SGDLS and YYNGEE. The CDR3 DNA reads as TGTGCCAGCAGCCCAAGCCCTGATCGGACCGGGGAGCTGTTTTTT. This encodes CASSPSPDRTGELFF.